This TCR beta chain was identified during a study of beta chain features in type 1 diabetes. The CDR3 has 16 residues. Trimming removed 1 base from V and 4 bases from J, with 13 bases in between. CDR1 and CDR2 (germline): SEHNR, FQNEAQ (reference sequence). The entirety of the isolated RNA underwent reverse transcription, so expressed TCRB transcripts were sequenced. Clones were read by immunoSEQ multiplex PCR, and TCRdb kept only the in-frame ones, dropping some. The sample shows under 850,000 clones, 13% of them seen only once. Notes on this clone: Its specificity is unknown.

Study conclusions and caveats: Cells that show high TCR expression could be over-represented by cDNA sequencing. Shorter TCRB CDR3s, moderately but significantly so, marked every one of the four CD4+ subsets in Type 1 diabetes patients.

The TCR originated in a man between 18 and 35 years old with type 1 diabetes. V usage is TRBV7-9 and J usage is TRBJ1-4, with D possibly TRBD1 on 5 matching bases. Material: naive CD4+ T cells from blood. In nucleotides, the CDR3 is TGTGCCAGCAGCTTAGGCCAGGGATTGGGTAATGAAAAACTGTTTTTT. It encodes CASSLGQGLGNEKLFF.